The 30 T cell receptor beta chains below come from one sample, sequenced in a study of blood T cell repertoires in COVID-19 (dated by TCRdb to about 2020). The method was the immunoSEQ multiplex PCR assay. In its TCRdb copy, this immuneACCESS table keeps in-frame sequences only and misses some clones. Where compared with another copy, unresolved V genes explain less than half of these, and the others have no known cause. In all, the sample holds 25,000 or so clones, and about 83% of those were seen once. Together, the top ten hold about 24% of the sample. Sequencing was carried out using peripheral blood. The source of these receptors is a human donor in a cohort sampled during active COVID-19.

J is TRBJ2-1 and V is TRBV5-6; maybe TRBD1 (6 bases). Trimming shortened V by 2 bases and J by 1 base, and 13 bases separated the two germline ends. Germline V gene data show CDR1 as SGHDT and CDR2 as YYEEEE. The CDR3 contains 16 residues. The CDR3 here is CASSLSSRGSYNEQFF. Written as DNA, the CDR3 is TGTGCCAGCAGCTTATCAAGCAGGGGTTCCTACAATGAGCAGTTCTTC. The full variable domain, its missing parts supplied by reference TRBV5-6 and TRBJ2-1, is DAGVTQSPTHLIKTRGQQVTLRCSPKSGHDTVSWYQQALGQGPQFIFQYYEEEERQRGNFPDRFSGHQFPNYSSELNVNALLLGDSALYLCASSLSSRGSYNEQFFGPGTRLTVL.

The chain uses TRBV25-1 and TRBJ2-3; D perhaps matches TRBD2 (6 bases). The CDR3 consists of 16 residues. Trimming left V 1 base short and J 2 bases short, with 13 bases between. Germline assignment: CDR1 MGHDK and CDR2 SYGVNS. CDR3 sequence: CASSELRGTATDTQYF. CDR3 in DNA: TGTGCCAGCAGTGAATTAAGAGGGACTGCCACAGATACGCAGTATTTT.

The chain uses TRBV28 and TRBJ2-6; TRBD1 matches at 8 bases. The V gene's germline CDR1 is MDHEN and CDR2 SYDVKM. CDR3 length equals 16 residues. V lost 5 bases, J lost 2 bases, and 5 bases stayed unmatched. CDR3 bases: TGTGCCAGCAGTCCAGGGACAGGTCCTGGGGCCAACGTCCTGACTTTC. It is translated as CASSPGTGPGANVLTF.

The CDR3 reads CASSEQQGFGSPLHF. CDR3 bases: TGTGCCAGCAGCGAGCAGCAGGGCTTCGGTTCACCCCTCCACTTT. The rearrangement joins TRBV9 to TRBJ1-6, with a tentative D call TRBD1 (5 bases). Germline-derived CDR1 and CDR2 are SGDLS and YYNGEE. This CDR3 is 15 amino acids long. Trimming cost V 3 bases and J 9 bases, with 16 bases left between them. Together with reference TRBV9 and TRBJ1-6, the CDR3 gives the full variable domain: DSGVTQTPKHLITATGQRVTLRCSPRSGDLSVYWYQQSLDQGLQFLIQYYNGEERAKGNILERFSAQQFPDLHSELNLSSLELGDSALYFCASSEQQGFGSPLHFGNGTRLTVT.

The chain joins TRBV6-2 or TRBV6-3 to TRBJ2-3, with a weak D call TRBD2 (5 bases). The germline V gene has CDR1 MNHEY and CDR2 SVGEGT. CDR3 length equals 16 residues. The V end was cut by 5 bases, the J end by 0 bases, with 15 bases between. The CDR3 DNA reads TGTGCCAGCAGTAAAAACGGGATACTAAGCACAGATACGCAGTATTTT. This encodes CASSKNGILSTDTQYF.

V is TRBV21-1 and J is TRBJ1-4. TRBV21-1 is marked as a pseudogene. The CDR3 length is 17 residues. This CDR3 is CASSKGVSRVFNEKLFF. CDR3 in DNA: TGTGCCAGCAGCAAAGGGGTCTCCCGGGTCTTTAATGAAAAACTGTTTTTT.

The chain has TRBV7-8 and TRBJ1-1; D gene unclear. The CDR3 length is 14 residues. Trimming pared 1 base from V and 0 bases from J, leaving 6 bases between. Germline V lookup: CDR1 SGHVS, CDR2 FQNEAQ. CDR3 DNA sequence: TGTGCCAGCAGCTTAGTTAAAATGAACACTGAAGCTTTCTTT. Amino acids: CASSLVKMNTEAFF.

The chain carries TRBV5-1 and TRBJ2-7; 10 bases are a match to TRBD1. Germline CDR1 and CDR2: SGHRS and YFSETQ. Losses at the gene ends were 4 bases for V and 3 bases for J; bases not matched to a gene: 7. The CDR3 runs to 15 residues. The CDR3 loop is CASSEDRGGIYEQYF. CDR3 bases: TGCGCCAGCAGCGAGGACAGGGGGGGAATCTACGAGCAGTACTTC.

The gene calls are TRBV7-9 and TRBJ2-7, with a possible D match to TRBD1 (6 bases). Germline CDR1 and CDR2: SEHNR and FQNEAQ (reference sequence). Between the trimmed V and J ends, which lost 5 bases and 1 base, there was a span of 27 bases. The CDR3 runs 19 residues. CDR3 DNA: TGTGCCAGCAGCCCTTTATCCCTCTACAGGGTTTTGGGATCCTACGAGCAGTACTTC. Protein sequence: CASSPLSLYRVLGSYEQYF.

The chain has TRBV9 and TRBJ2-1, with 9 bases that match TRBD1. The CDR3 is made up of 16 amino acids. V was pared by 2 bases and J by 1 base, with 4 bases of the junction left unmatched. Germline-derived CDR1 and CDR2 are SGDLS and YYNGEE. This CDR3 reads CASSVPGQGSYNEQFF. CDR3 DNA sequence: TGTGCCAGCAGCGTTCCGGGACAGGGATCCTACAATGAGCAGTTCTTC. Variable domain in full (rest from reference TRBV9 and TRBJ2-1): DSGVTQTPKHLITATGQRVTLRCSPRSGDLSVYWYQQSLDQGLQFLIQYYNGEERAKGNILERFSAQQFPDLHSELNLSSLELGDSALYFCASSVPGQGSYNEQFFGPGTRLTVL.

V and J are TRBV7-2 and TRBJ2-1, with 13 nucleotides matching TRBD2. CDR1 is SGHTA, CDR2 FQGNSA, per germline. After removal of 5 bases from V and 8 bases from J, the junction contained 9 bases not matched to a gene. The CDR3 spans 16 residues. The CDR3 nucleotides read TGTGCCAGCAGCCAGACTAGCGGGGGGTGGTCTGATGAGCAGTTCTTC. Its protein is CASSQTSGGWSDEQFF.

J is TRBJ1-4 and V is TRBV7-2, with D unresolved. The CDR3 is made up of 16 amino acids. With 3 bases removed from V and 4 bases from J, the gap between germline ends came to 15 bases. The germline V gene encodes CDR1 SGHTA and CDR2 FQGNSA. The CDR3 loop reads CASSLIGVRGNEKLFF. The CDR3 region has the DNA TGTGCCAGCAGCTTGATTGGAGTTCGGGGTAATGAAAAACTGTTTTTT.

Concerning this clone itself: Because the CDR3's place on the DNA is in doubt, the DNA is left out and the CDR3 is given as listed by TCRdb. V and J are TRBV2 and TRBJ2-7; TRBD1, as called in the table, went unchecked against the DNA. Both ends counted, the CDR3 spans 14 residues. The germline V gene encodes CDR1 SNHLY and CDR2 FYNNEI. CDR3 sequence reads: CASILVDKPYEQYF.

The chain recombines TRBV9 with TRBJ1-6; TRBD1 might be the D (6 bases). CDR3 length equals 16 residues. CDR1 and CDR2 from the germline V gene are SGDLS and YYNGEE. Between the trimmed V and J ends, which lost 3 bases and 2 bases, there was a span of 12 bases. CDR3 coding DNA: TGTGCCAGCAGCGAAGGACAGATTACCTATAATTCACCCCTCCACTTT. Translation gives CASSEGQITYNSPLHF.

The rearrangement links TRBV2 to TRBJ1-5; no reliable D call. The CDR3 spans 15 residues. The V and J ends lost 1 base and 0 bases respectively, with 7 bases between them. In germline, CDR1 is SNHLY, CDR2 FYNNEI. CDR3 nucleotides: TGTGCCAGCAGTGAAGAGAGGGATAGCAATCAGCCCCAGCATTTT. Its protein product is CASSEERDSNQPQHF.

The rearrangement links TRBV19 to TRBJ2-3; tentative D call: TRBD1 (6 bases). CDR1 and CDR2 (germline): LNHDA, SQIVND (reference sequence). V gave up 0 bases and J gave up 10 bases, with 8 bases separating them. The CDR3 spans 12 residues. CDR3 region: CASSIEGGAQYF. CDR3 DNA sequence: TGTGCCAGTAGTATAGAAGGGGGAGCGCAGTATTTT.

V is TRBV7-6 and J is TRBJ2-3, with TRBD2 matching over 8 bases. Germline values: CDR1 SGHVS, CDR2 FNYEAQ. CDR3 size: 15 residues. V shed 4 bases and J 0 bases; nucleotides not matched to a gene: 3. The CDR3 DNA reads as TGTGCCAGCAGCTATAGCGGGGTTAGCACAGATACGCAGTATTTT. Translation gives CASSYSGVSTDTQYF.

The V call is TRBV5-8, the J call TRBJ1-2; 7 nucleotides match TRBD1. The CDR3 contains 14 residues. V shed 0 bases and J 8 bases; nucleotides not matched to a gene: 7. CDR1 is SGHTS and CDR2 is YDEGEE in the germline V gene. CDR3 bases: TGTGCCAGCAGCTTGGAAAACAGGGGTTGGGGCTACACCTTC. Protein sequence: CASSLENRGWGYTF.

The chain uses TRBV5-1 and TRBJ2-4; D perhaps matches TRBD1 (5 bases). Germline V gene sequence: CDR1 SGHRS, CDR2 YFSETQ. V dropped 0 bases and J dropped 7 bases, with 17 bases sitting between them. The CDR3 totals 16 residues. CDR3 region: CASSLAQGSGMNIQYF. The CDR3 DNA reads TGCGCCAGCAGCTTGGCGCAGGGCTCGGGCATGAACATTCAGTACTTC.

The chain combines TRBV2 with TRBJ2-2; possible D gene TRBD2, 5 bases. Germline CDR1 is SNHLY and CDR2 is FYNNEI. This CDR3 is built from 14 residues. Trimming took 7 bases from V and 0 from J, leaving 9 bases between them. This CDR3 reads CASMTGTNTGELFF. CDR3 bases: TGTGCCAGCATGACGGGAACGAACACCGGGGAGCTGTTTTTT.

This sequence joins TRBV19 and TRBJ2-1; D might be TRBD2 (6 bases). Looked up from germline, CDR1 is LNHDA and CDR2 is SQIVND (reference sequence). Trimming shortened V by 3 bases and J by 5 bases, and 17 bases separated the two germline ends. This CDR3 is built from 16 residues. The CDR3 coding sequence is TGTGCCAGTAGTATGGAGGGTTGGGGCTTGGACAATGAGCAGTTCTTC. This gives the protein CASSMEGWGLDNEQFF.

This sequence joins TRBV4-3 and TRBJ2-2; D remains ambiguous. CDR3 size: 15 residues. Deletions cut 4 bases from V and 0 bases from J, with 9 bases between. Looked up from germline, CDR1 is LGHNA and CDR2 is YSLEER. The CDR3 sequence: CASSLQIANTGELFF. The DNA of the CDR3 is TGCGCCAGCAGCCTACAAATCGCGAACACCGGGGAGCTGTTTTTT.

V and J are TRBV15 and TRBJ2-5; TRBD1 agrees at 7 bases. The trim removed 5 bases at V and 4 bases at J, leaving 7 bases unmatched. Germline-derived CDR1 and CDR2 are LNHNV and YYDKDF (reference sequence). The CDR3 runs 14 residues. This chain's CDR3 is CATSHRGEGETQYF. The CDR3 nucleotides are TGTGCCACCAGCCACAGGGGCGAAGGAGAGACCCAGTACTTC.

The chain combines TRBV19 with TRBJ1-1, with 9 bases identical to TRBD1. Germline-derived CDR1 and CDR2 are LNHDA and SQIVND (reference sequence). The ends lost 8 bases at V and 7 bases at J; junction bases unmatched: 5. This CDR3 has 12 residues. As DNA, the CDR3 is TGTGCCAGTCGAAAGGACAGGGGTGAAGCTTTCTTT. Encoded protein: CASRKDRGEAFF.

A few counts support this clone. The chain recombines TRBV18 with TRBJ2-7; TRBD2 aligns across 8 bases. The germline V gene encodes CDR1 KGHSH and CDR2 LQKENI. CDR3 size: 17 residues. The V segment lost 0 bases and the J segment 2 bases; nucleotides outside the gene matches: 9. As DNA, the CDR3 is TGTGCCAGCTCACCACCGAGGAGCGGGAGAACTCCCTACGAGCAGTACTTC. It yields the protein CASSPPRSGRTPYEQYF.

The chain is built from TRBV11-3 and TRBJ1-3; D is unresolved. Trimming stripped 4 bases from V and 2 bases from J, with 6 bases between. This CDR3 comprises 13 residues. Germline CDR1 is SGHNT and CDR2 is YENEEA. The CDR3 sequence is CASSSFAGNTIYF. The CDR3 DNA reads TGTGCCAGCAGCTCTTTTGCTGGAAACACCATATATTTT.

This clone was observed once. The rearrangement joins TRBV27 to TRBJ1-1; 7 bases match TRBD1. The CDR3 runs to 15 residues. From germline, CDR1 is MNHEY and CDR2 SMNVEV (reference sequence). V shed 4 bases and J 1 base; nucleotides not matched to a gene: 6. CDR3 in amino acids: CASSSRQGPNTEAFF. CDR3 DNA: TGTGCCAGCAGTTCCCGACAGGGTCCGAACACTGAAGCTTTCTTT.

This rearrangement joins TRBV13 to TRBJ1-2; 8 bases are shared with TRBD1. V was clipped by 4 bases and J by 4 bases; unmatched bases: 5. The CDR3 is 14 amino acids. Germline V CDR1 and CDR2: PRHDT, FYEKMQ (reference sequence). CDR3 amino acids: CASSSGQGLYGYTF. In nucleotides, the CDR3 is TGTGCCAGCAGCTCCGGACAGGGACTCTATGGCTACACCTTC.

The chain carries TRBV3-1 (or the pseudogene TRBV3-2) and TRBJ1-1; no reliable D call. The germline V gene encodes CDR1 LGHDT and CDR2 YNNKEL (reference sequence). The V end was cut by 2 bases, the J end by 3 bases, with 7 bases between. This CDR3 region has 13 residues. The DNA of the CDR3 is TGTGCCAGCAGCCAACCCCGGGACACTGAAGCTTTCTTT. Translating gives CASSQPRDTEAFF.

V and J are TRBV27 and TRBJ2-5; 13 nucleotides line up with TRBD2. This CDR3 comprises 16 residues. V gave up 5 bases and J gave up 5 bases; unmatched junction bases: 8. CDR1 and CDR2 (germline): MNHEY, SMNVEV (reference sequence). CDR3 nucleotides: TGTGCCAGCAGTCCACGGACTAGCGGGAGAGGGGAGACCCAGTACTTC. This gives the protein CASSPRTSGRGETQYF.